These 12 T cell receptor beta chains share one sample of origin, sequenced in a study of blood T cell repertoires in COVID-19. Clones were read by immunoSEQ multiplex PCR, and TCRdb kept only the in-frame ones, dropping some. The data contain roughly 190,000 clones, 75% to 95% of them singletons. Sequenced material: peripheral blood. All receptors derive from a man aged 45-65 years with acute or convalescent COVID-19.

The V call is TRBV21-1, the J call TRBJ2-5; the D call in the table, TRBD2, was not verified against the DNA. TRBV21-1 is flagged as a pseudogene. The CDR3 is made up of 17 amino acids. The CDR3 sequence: CASSKVRAGPREETQYF. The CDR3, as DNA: TGTGCCAGCAGCAAAGTACGAGCGGGGCCCAGGGAAGAGACCCAGTACTTC.

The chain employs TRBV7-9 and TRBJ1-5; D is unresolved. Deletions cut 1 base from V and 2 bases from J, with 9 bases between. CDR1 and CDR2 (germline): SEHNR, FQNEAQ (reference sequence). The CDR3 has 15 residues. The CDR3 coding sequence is TGTGCCAGCAGCTTAGGCGTAACCGGCAATCAGCCCCAGCATTTT. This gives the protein CASSLGVTGNQPQHF.

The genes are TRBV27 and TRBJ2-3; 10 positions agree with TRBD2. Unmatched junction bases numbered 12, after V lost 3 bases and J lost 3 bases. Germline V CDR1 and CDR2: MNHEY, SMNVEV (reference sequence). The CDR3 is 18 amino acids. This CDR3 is CASSFRLAGDMGTDTQYF. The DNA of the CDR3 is TGTGCCAGCAGTTTTCGGCTAGCGGGAGATATGGGTACAGATACGCAGTATTTT.

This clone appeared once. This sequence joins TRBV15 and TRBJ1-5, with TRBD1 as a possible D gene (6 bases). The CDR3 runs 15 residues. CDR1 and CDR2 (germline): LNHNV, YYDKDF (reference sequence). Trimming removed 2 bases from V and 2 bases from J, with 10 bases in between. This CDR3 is CATSRSRGGNQPQHF. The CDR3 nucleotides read TGTGCCACCAGCAGATCCAGGGGAGGCAATCAGCCCCAGCATTTT.

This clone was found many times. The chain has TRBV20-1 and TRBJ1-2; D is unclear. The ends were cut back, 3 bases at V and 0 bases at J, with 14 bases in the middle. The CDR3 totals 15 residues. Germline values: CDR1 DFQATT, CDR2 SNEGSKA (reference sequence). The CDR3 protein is CSASRQRDTNYGYTF. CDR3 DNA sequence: TGCAGTGCTAGTAGGCAGCGAGATACTAACTATGGCTACACCTTC.

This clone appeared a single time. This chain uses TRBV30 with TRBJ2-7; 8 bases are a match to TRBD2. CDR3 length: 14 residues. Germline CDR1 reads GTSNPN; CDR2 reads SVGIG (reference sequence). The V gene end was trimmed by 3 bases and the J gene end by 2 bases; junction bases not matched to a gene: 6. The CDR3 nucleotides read TGTGCCTGGAGACGGGAGGGGCTCACCTACGAGCAGTACTTC. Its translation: CAWRREGLTYEQYF. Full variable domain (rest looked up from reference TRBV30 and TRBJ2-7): SQTIHQWPATLVQPVGSPLSLECTVEGTSNPNLYWYRQAAGRGLQLLFYSVGIGQISSEVPQNLSASRPQDRQFILSSKKLLLSDSGFYLCAWRREGLTYEQYFGPGTRLTVT.

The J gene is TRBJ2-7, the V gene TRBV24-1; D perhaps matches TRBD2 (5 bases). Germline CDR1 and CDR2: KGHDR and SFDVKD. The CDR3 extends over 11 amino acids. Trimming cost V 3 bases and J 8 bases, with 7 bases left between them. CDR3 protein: CATSDPTKQYF. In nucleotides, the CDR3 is TGTGCCACCAGTGATCCGACTAAGCAGTACTTC.

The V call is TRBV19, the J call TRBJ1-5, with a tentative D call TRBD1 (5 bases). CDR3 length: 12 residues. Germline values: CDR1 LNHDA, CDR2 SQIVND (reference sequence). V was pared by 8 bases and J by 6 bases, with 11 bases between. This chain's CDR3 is CASSGVGQPQHF. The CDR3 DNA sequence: TGTGCCAGTTCGGGGGTCGGTCAGCCCCAGCATTTT.

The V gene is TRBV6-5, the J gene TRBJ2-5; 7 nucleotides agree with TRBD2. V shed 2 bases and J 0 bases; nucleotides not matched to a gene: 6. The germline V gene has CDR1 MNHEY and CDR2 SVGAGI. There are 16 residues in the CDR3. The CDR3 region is CASSYHLGGDQETQYF. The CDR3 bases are TGTGCCAGCAGTTACCACCTGGGAGGGGACCAAGAGACCCAGTACTTC.

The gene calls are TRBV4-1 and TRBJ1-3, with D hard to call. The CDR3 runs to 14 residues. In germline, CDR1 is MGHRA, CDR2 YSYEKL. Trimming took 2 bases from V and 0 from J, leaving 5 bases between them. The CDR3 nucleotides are TGCGCCAGCAGCCAATTTCACTCTGGAAACACCATATATTTT. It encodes CASSQFHSGNTIYF.

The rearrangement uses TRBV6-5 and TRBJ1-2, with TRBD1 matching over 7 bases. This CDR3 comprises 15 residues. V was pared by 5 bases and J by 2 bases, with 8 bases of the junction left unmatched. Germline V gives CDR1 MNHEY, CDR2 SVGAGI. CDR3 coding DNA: TGTGCCAGCAGTCTAAACCGACAGGGCAACTATGGCTACACCTTC. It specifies CASSLNRQGNYGYTF.

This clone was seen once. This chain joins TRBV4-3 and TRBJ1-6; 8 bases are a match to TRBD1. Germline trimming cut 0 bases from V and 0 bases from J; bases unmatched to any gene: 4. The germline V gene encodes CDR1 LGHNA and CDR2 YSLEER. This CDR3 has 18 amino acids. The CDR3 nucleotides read TGCGCCAGCAGCCAAGATGACAGGGGAAGCTCCTATAATTCACCCCTCCACTTT. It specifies CASSQDDRGSSYNSPLHF.